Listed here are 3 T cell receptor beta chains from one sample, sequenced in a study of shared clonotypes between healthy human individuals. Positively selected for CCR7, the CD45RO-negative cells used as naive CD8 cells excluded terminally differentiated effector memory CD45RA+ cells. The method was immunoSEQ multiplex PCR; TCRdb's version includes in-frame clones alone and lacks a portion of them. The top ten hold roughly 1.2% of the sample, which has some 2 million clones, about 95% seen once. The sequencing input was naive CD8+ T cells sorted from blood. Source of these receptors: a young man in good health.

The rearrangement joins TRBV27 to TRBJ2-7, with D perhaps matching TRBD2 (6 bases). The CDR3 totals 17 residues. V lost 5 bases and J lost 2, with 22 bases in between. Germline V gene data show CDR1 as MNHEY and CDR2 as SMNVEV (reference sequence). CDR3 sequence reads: CASSPMAGTGNTYEQYF. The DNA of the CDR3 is TGTGCCAGCAGTCCCATGGCGGGGACCGGGAATACCTACGAGCAGTACTTC.

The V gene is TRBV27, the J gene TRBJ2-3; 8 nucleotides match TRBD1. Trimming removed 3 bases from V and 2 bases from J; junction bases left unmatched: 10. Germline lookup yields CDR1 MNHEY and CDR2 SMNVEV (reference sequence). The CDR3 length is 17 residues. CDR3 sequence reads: CASSLSPGGVITDTQYF. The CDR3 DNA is TGTGCCAGCAGTTTGTCTCCAGGGGGCGTTATCACAGATACGCAGTATTTT.

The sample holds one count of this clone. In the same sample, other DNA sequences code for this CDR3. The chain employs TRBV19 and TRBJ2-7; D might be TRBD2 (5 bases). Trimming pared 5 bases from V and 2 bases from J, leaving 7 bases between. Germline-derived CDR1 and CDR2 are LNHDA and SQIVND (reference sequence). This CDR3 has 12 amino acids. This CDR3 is CASSPGTYEQYF. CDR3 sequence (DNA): TGTGCCAGTAGTCCGGGGACCTACGAGCAGTACTTC.